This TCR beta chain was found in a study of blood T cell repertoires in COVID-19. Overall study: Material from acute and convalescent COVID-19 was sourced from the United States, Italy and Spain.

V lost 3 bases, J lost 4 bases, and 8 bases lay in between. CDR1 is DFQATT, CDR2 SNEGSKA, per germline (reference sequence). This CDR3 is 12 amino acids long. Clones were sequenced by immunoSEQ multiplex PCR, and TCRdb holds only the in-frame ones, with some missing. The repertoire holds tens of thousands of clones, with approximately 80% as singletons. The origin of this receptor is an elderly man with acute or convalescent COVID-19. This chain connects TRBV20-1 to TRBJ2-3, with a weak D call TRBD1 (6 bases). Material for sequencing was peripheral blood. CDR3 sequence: CSASSGADTQYF. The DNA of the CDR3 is TGCAGTGCTAGTTCAGGGGCAGATACGCAGTATTTT.